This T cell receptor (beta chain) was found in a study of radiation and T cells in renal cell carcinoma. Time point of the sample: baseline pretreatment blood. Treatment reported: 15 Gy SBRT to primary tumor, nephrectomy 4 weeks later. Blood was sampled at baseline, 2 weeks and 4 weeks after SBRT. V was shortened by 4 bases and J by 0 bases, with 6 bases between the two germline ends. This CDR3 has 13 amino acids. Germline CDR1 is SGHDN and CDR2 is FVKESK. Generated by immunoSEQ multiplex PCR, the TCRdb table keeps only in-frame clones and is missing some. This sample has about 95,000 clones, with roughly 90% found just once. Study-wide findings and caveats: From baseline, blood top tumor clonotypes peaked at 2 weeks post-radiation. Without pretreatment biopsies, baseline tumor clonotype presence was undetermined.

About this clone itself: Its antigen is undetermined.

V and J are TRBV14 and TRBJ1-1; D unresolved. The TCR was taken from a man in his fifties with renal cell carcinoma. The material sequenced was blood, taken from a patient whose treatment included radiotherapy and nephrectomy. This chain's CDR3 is CASSPVLNTEAFF. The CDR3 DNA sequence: TGTGCCAGCAGCCCTGTACTGAACACTGAAGCTTTCTTT.